This is a list of T cell receptor beta chains from one sample in a study of beta chain features in type 1 diabetes. Only in-frame clones appear in the TCRdb table, and some are missing; sequencing was by immunoSEQ multiplex PCR. The sample has 120,000 to 150,000 clones; 10% to 15% are singletons. Sequencing was performed on central memory CD4+ T cells from blood. These receptors all come from a man aged 18 to 30 with type 1 diabetes. CDR3s include the opening cysteine and the closing phenylalanine or tryptophan. D genes are given only for firm matches. Only part of the rows carry a size: once, few, many, or a class if the clone is expanded.

cdr3_length: 15
clone_size: few
j_call: TRBJ1-5
v_call: TRBV5-1
d_call: TRBD1
cdr3_nt: TGCGCCAGCAGCCCCACAGGGGGCGGGACTCAGCCCCAGCATTTT
cdr3_aa: CASSPTGGGTQPQHF

cdr3_length: 16
clone_size: few
j_call: TRBJ2-6
v_call: TRBV29-1
d_call: .
cdr3_nt: TGCAGCGTTGAAGATCGTAGGGGGACCGGGGCCAACGTCCTGACTTTC
cdr3_aa: CSVEDRRGTGANVLTF

cdr3_length: 14
clone_size: few
j_call: TRBJ1-2
v_call: TRBV7-9
d_call: .
cdr3_nt: TGTGCCAGCAGTACGGGACGGAGTTTTTATGGCTACACCTTC
cdr3_aa: CASSTGRSFYGYTF

cdr3_length: 14
clone_size: .
j_call: TRBJ2-3
v_call: TRBV19
d_call: .
cdr3_nt: TGTGCCAGTAGTATCGGTAGTGGCACAGATACGCAGTATTTT
cdr3_aa: CASSIGSGTDTQYF

cdr3_length: 11
clone_size: few
j_call: TRBJ1-4
v_call: TRBV7-9
d_call: .
cdr3_nt: TGTGCCAGCAGCGGAGAAGAAAAACTGTTTTTT
cdr3_aa: CASSGEEKLFF

cdr3_length: 15
clone_size: .
j_call: TRBJ1-4
v_call: TRBV25-1
d_call: .
cdr3_nt: TGTGCCAGCAGCCCCGGGGGGGCAGGGAATGAAAAACTGTTTTTT
cdr3_aa: CASSPGGAGNEKLFF

cdr3_length: 13
clone_size: few
j_call: TRBJ1-2
v_call: TRBV25-1
d_call: .
cdr3_nt: TGTGCCAGCAGTGACGGGGGTAGCTATGGCTACACCTTC
cdr3_aa: CASSDGGSYGYTF

cdr3_length: 15
clone_size: .
j_call: TRBJ1-6
v_call: TRBV7-6
d_call: TRBD1
cdr3_nt: TGTGCCAGCAGCTCGTCGGCACAGGGGATTTCACCCCTCCACTTT
cdr3_aa: CASSSSAQGISPLHF

cdr3_length: 14
clone_size: .
j_call: TRBJ2-6
v_call: TRBV30
d_call: .
cdr3_nt: TGTGCCTGGATCCCAAGGCGTGGGGCCAACGTCCTGACTTTC
cdr3_aa: CAWIPRRGANVLTF

cdr3_length: 13
clone_size: .
j_call: TRBJ2-1
v_call: TRBV6-1
d_call: .
cdr3_nt: TGTGCCAGCAGTGAATCGTACAGGGAAGGAAAATTCTTC
cdr3_aa: CASSESYREGKFF

cdr3_length: 12
clone_size: .
j_call: TRBJ1-2
v_call: TRBV7-2
d_call: .
cdr3_nt: TGTGCCAGCAGCCCCGAAGAGGGAGGCTACACCTTC
cdr3_aa: CASSPEEGGYTF

cdr3_length: 14
clone_size: .
j_call: TRBJ2-1
v_call: TRBV6-1
d_call: .
cdr3_nt: TGTGCCAGCACCACAGGGTCTATCTACAATGAGCAGTTCTTC
cdr3_aa: CASTTGSIYNEQFF

cdr3_length: 11
clone_size: few
j_call: TRBJ2-7
v_call: TRBV20-1
d_call: .
cdr3_nt: TGCAGTGCTCACAAAGGGTACGAGCAGTACTTC
cdr3_aa: CSAHKGYEQYF

cdr3_length: 15
clone_size: .
j_call: TRBJ2-3
v_call: TRBV15
d_call: TRBD1
cdr3_nt: TGTGCCACCAGCAGAGGGACAGGGGGCACAGATACGCAGTATTTT
cdr3_aa: CATSRGTGGTDTQYF

cdr3_length: 11
clone_size: once
j_call: TRBJ1-2
v_call: TRBV6-5
d_call: .
cdr3_nt: TGTGCCACCAAGACAGAGACCCTCTACACCTTC
cdr3_aa: CATKTETLYTF

cdr3_length: 13
clone_size: .
j_call: TRBJ2-3
v_call: TRBV5-4
d_call: .
cdr3_nt: TGTGCCAGCAGCTTGGCGGGGACAGATACGCAGTATTTT
cdr3_aa: CASSLAGTDTQYF

cdr3_length: 15
clone_size: few
j_call: TRBJ1-1
v_call: TRBV4-1
d_call: TRBD1
cdr3_nt: TGCGCCAGCAGAAACACGAACAGGGGCAGAGTTGAAGCTTTCTTT
cdr3_aa: CASRNTNRGRVEAFF

cdr3_length: 14
clone_size: .
j_call: TRBJ2-3
v_call: TRBV5-4
d_call: .
cdr3_nt: TGTGCCAGCAGCATCAGGTCGGGCACAGATACGCAGTATTTT
cdr3_aa: CASSIRSGTDTQYF

cdr3_length: 15
clone_size: .
j_call: TRBJ2-1
v_call: TRBV7-8
d_call: .
cdr3_nt: TGTGCCAGCAGCTTAGATACGGGGGAGTACAATGAGCAGTTCTTC
cdr3_aa: CASSLDTGEYNEQFF

cdr3_length: 15
clone_size: few
j_call: TRBJ2-2
v_call: TRBV29-1
d_call: .
cdr3_nt: TGCAGCGCCGCCGCCGGGACGGGTACCACCGGGGAGCTGTTTTTT
cdr3_aa: CSAAAGTGTTGELFF

cdr3_length: 12
clone_size: few
j_call: TRBJ2-7
v_call: TRBV30
d_call: TRBD1
cdr3_nt: TGTGCCTGGGAACTCGGGACAGCGCCAATGAGATTC
cdr3_aa: CAWELGTAPMRF

cdr3_length: 13
clone_size: many
j_call: TRBJ1-5
v_call: TRBV4-1
d_call: .
cdr3_nt: TGCGCCAGCAGCCAAGGGTTCAATCAGCCCCAGCATTTT
cdr3_aa: CASSQGFNQPQHF